Presented here are 7 T cell receptor beta chains from one specimen sequenced in a study of CD8 T cells in Susac syndrome. RNA amounts of 0.5 to 1 ug underwent reverse transcription with random hexamers. TCRdb ran MiXCR on the immunoSEQ multiplex PCR reads and lists one entry per CDR3 protein. The profile shows around 120,000 distinct CDR3 sequences, roughly 94% of them singletons. What was sequenced was CD4+ T cells from PBMCs. These receptors were collected from a human donor with multiple sclerosis.

CDR3: CAPTRGSNYGYTF. The CDR3 region has the DNA TGTGCCCCTACGCGGGGTTCTAACTATGGCTACACCTTC. The chain is built from TRBV18 and TRBJ1-2; D ambiguous. This CDR3 comprises 13 residues. Germline lookup yields CDR1 KGHSH and CDR2 LQKENI. V was cut by 11 bases and J by 0 bases, with 13 bases left in between.

The rearrangement joins TRBV5-1 to TRBJ2-7, with D perhaps TRBD2 (5 bases). The CDR3 length is 13 residues. Germline values: CDR1 SGHRS, CDR2 YFSETQ. V shed 1 base and J shed 3 bases, with 8 bases lying between them. CDR3 bases: TGCGCCAGCAGCTTGAGGGAGAACTACGAGCAGTACTTC. It codes for CASSLRENYEQYF.

The chain joins TRBV6-5 to TRBJ1-2, with 7 bases aligning to TRBD1. Germline lookup yields CDR1 MNHEY and CDR2 SVGAGI. The CDR3 runs 17 residues. With 3 bases clipped from V and 6 bases from J, the junction kept 16 bases outside the gene matches. The CDR3 coding sequence is TGTGCCAGCAGTTATACGGTGCCGAGACAGGGTACCCATGGCTACACCTTC. It yields the protein CASSYTVPRQGTHGYTF.

The CDR3 here is CASSQKNRGQGGYTF. In nucleotides, the CDR3 is TGTGCCAGCTCCCAGAAAAATCGGGGGCAGGGCGGCTACACCTTC. The V call is TRBV18, the J call TRBJ1-2, with D possibly being TRBD1 (6 bases). CDR3 size: 15 residues. Germline loops: CDR1 KGHSH, CDR2 LQKENI. V was trimmed by 6 bases and J by 8 bases, leaving 22 bases between them.

This clonotype was recorded once. V is TRBV2 and J is TRBJ1-2; D gene ambiguous. There are 13 residues in the CDR3. Germline CDR1 and CDR2: SNHLY and FYNNEI. Trimming shortened V by 2 bases and J by 9 bases, and 13 bases separated the two germline ends. CDR3 sequence: CASSEREGGSYTF. CDR3 DNA sequence: TGTGCCAGCAGTGAAAGGGAGGGTGGGAGCTACACCTTC.

The chain links TRBV6-1 to TRBJ2-1; 13 bases fit TRBD2. V lost 7 bases to trimming and J lost 4 bases; unmatched junction nucleotides: 10. CDR3 length: 17 residues. Germline values: CDR1 MNHNS, CDR2 SASEGT. The CDR3 DNA reads as TGTGCCAGCAATGTGGGACTAGCGGGAATCCTTTACAATGAGCAGTTCTTC. It yields the protein CASNVGLAGILYNEQFF.

This sequence joins TRBV4-3 and TRBJ2-1, with a weak D call TRBD1 (5 bases). The ends were cut back, 4 bases at V and 7 bases at J, with 14 bases in the middle. The CDR3 sequence is 14 residues long. CDR1 is LGHNA, CDR2 YSLEER, per germline. The CDR3 spells CASSLKMSGNEQFF. The CDR3 DNA reads as TGCGCCAGCAGCCTCAAGATGTCAGGGAATGAGCAGTTCTTC.